These 26 T cell receptor beta chains originate from one sample sequenced in a study of T cells in Graves' hyperthyroidism and ophthalmopathy. Using RNA transcripts as the source, TCR beta CDR3 regions were amplified. RT-PCR in the first round (using the HTBI primer set) targeted the TCR CDR3. In TCRdb, the multiplex PCR reads were re-called with MiXCR into one record per CDR3 protein. Among hundreds of thousands of distinct CDR3 sequences listed, around 16% were seen once. Sequencing used blood. All receptors derive from a woman in her twenties or thirties with Graves' hyperthyroidism.

This clonotype occurred a few times. The genes are TRBV13 and TRBJ2-2; D gene unclear. Trimming shortened V by 4 bases and J by 2 bases, and 11 bases separated the two germline ends. Germline-derived CDR1 and CDR2 are PRHDT and FYEKMQ (reference sequence). The CDR3 loop spans 15 amino acids. The CDR3 loop is CASSSSRVNTGELFF. CDR3 in DNA: TGTGCCAGCAGCTCCTCTCGAGTAAACACCGGGGAGCTGTTTTTT.

This clonotype was recorded many times. One junction end disagrees with the germline gene, perhaps due to a read error. This chain joins TRBV11-1 and TRBJ1-1, with 10 positions matching TRBD1. This CDR3 is built from 14 residues. Germline loops: CDR1 SGHAT, CDR2 FQDESV (reference sequence). DNA for the CDR3: TGTGCCAGCAGATTAGACAGGGGGCACACTGAAGCTTTCTTT. Amino acids: CASRLDRGHTEAFF. Drawing the rest from reference TRBV11-1 and TRBJ1-1, the complete variable domain is EAEVAQSPRYKITEKSQAVAFWCDPISGHATLYWYRQILGQGPELLVQFQDESVVDDSQLPKDRFSAERLKGVDSTLKIQPAELGDSAMYLCASRLDRGHTEAFFGQGTRLTVV.

About this clonotype itself: A much larger clone sits a single nucleotide away, making a read error possible. The chain has TRBV3-1 and TRBJ2-1, with 13 bases that match TRBD2. CDR1 and CDR2 from the germline V gene are LGHDT and YNNKEL (reference sequence). The CDR3 runs to 16 residues. Written as DNA, the CDR3 is TGTGCCAGCAGCCCAAATGGACTAGCGGGAGCTCGTGAGCGGTTCTTC. Protein sequence: CASSPNGLAGARERFF.

The J gene is TRBJ1-2, the V gene TRBV6-2 or TRBV6-3; D unresolved. The length of the CDR3 is 13 residues. Germline assignment: CDR1 MNHEY and CDR2 SVGEGT. Between the trimmed V and J ends, which lost 5 bases and 7 bases, there was a span of 14 bases. The CDR3 spells CASSVDGLAGYTF. The CDR3 DNA is TGTGCCAGCAGTGTAGATGGGCTCGCTGGCTACACCTTC.

J is TRBJ2-2 and V is TRBV9, with 9 bases aligning to TRBD1. V lost 3 bases to trimming and J lost 7 bases; unmatched junction nucleotides: 4. The CDR3 sequence is 14 residues long. CDR1 and CDR2 from the germline V gene are SGDLS and YYNGEE. In DNA form, the CDR3 reads TGTGCCAGCAGCGCGCGACAGGGGGGCGGGGAGCTGTTTTTT. Translation gives CASSARQGGGELFF.

This clonotype was seen more than once but under ten times. The CDR3 region has the DNA TGTGCCAGCAGTGAAGGCAGAGTTAGCAATCAGCCCCAGCATTTT. The encoded protein is CASSEGRVSNQPQHF. The chain employs TRBV6-1 and TRBJ1-5, with D unclear. CDR1 is MNHNS, CDR2 SASEGT, per germline. The CDR3 has 15 residues. The germline V and J ends were trimmed by 1 base and 0 bases, with 7 bases remaining between them.

This clonotype has at least ten counts. V usage is TRBV29-1 and J usage is TRBJ2-5; D tentatively fits TRBD1 or TRBD2 (5 bases each). Germline V lookup: CDR1 SQVTM, CDR2 ANQGSEA. The ends were cut back, 1 base at V and 9 bases at J, with 15 bases in the middle. The CDR3 is made up of 13 amino acids. This CDR3 is CSVEAPGRKAQYF. The CDR3 nucleotides are TGCAGCGTTGAAGCACCGGGGCGCAAGGCCCAGTACTTC.

This clonotype was counted many times. The V gene is TRBV7-2, the J gene TRBJ2-3; D call uncertain. Germline CDR1 and CDR2: SGHTA and FQGNSA. The CDR3 runs 10 residues. Trimming left V 3 bases short and J 8 bases short, with 3 bases between. This CDR3 reads CASSFGTQYF. The CDR3 coding sequence is TGTGCCAGCAGCTTCGGTACGCAGTATTTT.

This clonotype was counted ten times or more. This chain joins TRBV20-1 and TRBJ2-5; 8 bases match TRBD2. Germline trimming cut 5 bases from V and 4 bases from J; bases unmatched to any gene: 6. Per germline, CDR1 DFQATT and CDR2 SNEGSKA (reference sequence). The CDR3 loop spans 13 amino acids. CDR3 region: CSAPAAGVETQYF. The CDR3, as DNA: TGCAGTGCTCCAGCAGCGGGGGTAGAGACCCAGTACTTC.

The CDR3 loop is CASSPPGSQGETQYF. DNA for the CDR3: TGTGCCAGCTCACCCCCCGGAAGCCAGGGAGAGACCCAGTACTTC. The rearrangement uses TRBV18 and TRBJ2-5; a possible D gene is TRBD1 (5 bases). The CDR3 extends over 15 amino acids. Germline loops: CDR1 KGHSH, CDR2 LQKENI. The V end lost 3 bases, the J end lost 4 bases, and 15 bases lay between the germline ends.

This clonotype was detected only once. The chain joins TRBV27 to TRBJ2-7, with D hard to call. V was pared by 1 base and J by 3 bases, with 13 bases between. The CDR3 extends over 15 amino acids. The V gene's germline CDR1 is MNHEY and CDR2 SMNVEV (reference sequence). The DNA of the CDR3 is TGTGCCAGCAGTTTATTTATCACAGATATCTACGAGCAGTACTTC. Protein: CASSLFITDIYEQYF.

This clonotype was seen repeatedly, ten times or more. The chain carries TRBV6-1 and TRBJ2-1; the match to TRBD2 covers 12 bases. Losses at the gene ends were 1 base for V and 6 bases for J; bases not matched to a gene: 1. There are 15 residues in the CDR3. The germline V gene has CDR1 MNHNS and CDR2 SASEGT. DNA for the CDR3: TGTGCCAGCAGTGAAGAGGGACTAGCGGGCAATGAGCAGTTCTTC. Protein: CASSEEGLAGNEQFF.

The chain joins TRBV30 to TRBJ2-3, with TRBD2 as a possible D gene (6 bases). CDR1 is GTSNPN, CDR2 SVGIG, per germline (reference sequence). Between the trimmed V and J ends, which lost 2 bases and 5 bases, there was a span of 17 bases. The CDR3 is 15 residues long. CDR3 protein: CAWSRRTTRGDTQYF. The CDR3 DNA is TGTGCCTGGAGTAGGAGGACTACCCGGGGAGATACGCAGTATTTT.

This chain connects TRBV5-6 to TRBJ1-2; 8 nucleotides agree with TRBD1. Trimming took 2 bases from V and 2 from J; bases not matched to a gene: 5. This CDR3 is built from 15 residues. Germline CDR1 is SGHDT and CDR2 is YYEEEE. The CDR3: CASSFGQGRNYGYTF. CDR3 bases: TGTGCCAGCAGCTTCGGACAGGGTAGGAACTATGGCTACACCTTC.

At least ten counts were recorded for this clonotype. The genes are TRBV18 and TRBJ1-1, with a possible D match to TRBD1 (5 bases). Germline CDR1 KGHSH, CDR2 LQKENI. There are 15 residues in the CDR3. Trimming took 2 bases from V and 4 from J, leaving 14 bases between them. As DNA, the CDR3 is TGTGCCAGCTCACCATGGGGGACCGCGGGCACTGAAGCTTTCTTT. The encoded protein is CASSPWGTAGTEAFF.

As concerns this clonotype: This may come from a read error, since a much larger clone is one base off. The CDR3 region is CASSSGQGDAGYTF. DNA of the CDR3: TGTGCCAGCAGTTCTGGACAGGGGGATGCTGGCTACACCTTC. The J gene is TRBJ1-2, the V gene TRBV11-3; the match to TRBD1 covers 10 bases. Unmatched junction bases numbered 8, after V lost 6 bases and J lost 7 bases. This CDR3 spans 14 amino acids. The germline V gene encodes CDR1 SGHNT and CDR2 YENEEA.

This clonotype turned up a few times. The chain couples TRBV11-2 to TRBJ2-3; 9 nucleotides match TRBD2. The CDR3 sequence is 17 residues long. Germline loops: CDR1 SGHAT, CDR2 FQNNGV. The V segment lost 0 bases and the J segment 1 base; nucleotides outside the gene matches: 5. CDR3 in DNA: TGTGCCAGCAGCTTAGATTCCCGACTAGCGGGCACAGATACGCAGTATTTT. Translated: CASSLDSRLAGTDTQYF.

This clonotype was found a few times. The chain joins TRBV29-1 to TRBJ1-5; D is unresolved. Trimming left V 1 base short and J 5 bases short, with 9 bases between. The CDR3 is made up of 13 amino acids. The germline V gene encodes CDR1 SQVTM and CDR2 ANQGSEA. The CDR3 DNA is TGCAGCGTTGAAGTCAGGCCCGATCAGCCCCAGCATTTT. This sequence encodes CSVEVRPDQPQHF.

Ten or more counts support this clonotype. The chain recombines TRBV28 with TRBJ1-1; tentative D call: TRBD1 (5 bases). Trimming stripped 4 bases from V and 7 bases from J, with 13 bases between. Germline CDR1 and CDR2: MDHEN and SYDVKM. The CDR3 loop spans 13 amino acids. CDR3 DNA sequence: TGTGCCAGCAGTTACCAGGGTAGGGGTGAAGCTTTCTTT. This encodes CASSYQGRGEAFF.

This clonotype was detected a few times. The chain links TRBV6-1 to TRBJ2-1; 13 bases map to TRBD2. The CDR3 sequence is 15 residues long. Germline trimming cut 5 bases from V and 7 bases from J; bases unmatched to any gene: 5. CDR1 is MNHNS and CDR2 is SASEGT in the germline V gene. The chain's CDR3 is CASSWGLAGLNEQFF. The CDR3, as DNA: TGTGCCAGCAGTTGGGGACTAGCGGGATTGAATGAGCAGTTCTTC.

The V and J genes are TRBV4-3 and TRBJ2-5; weak D call: TRBD1 (6 bases). CDR1 and CDR2 (germline): LGHNA, YSLEER. Trimming left V 4 bases short and J 0 bases short, with 12 bases between. CDR3 length: 15 amino acids. The CDR3 DNA reads as TGCGCCAGCAGCCTAGGCCGGGACAACCAAGAGACCCAGTACTTC. It specifies CASSLGRDNQETQYF.

V is TRBV5-5 and J is TRBJ1-6, with 7 bases lining up with TRBD1. V trimming: 0 bases; J trimming: 9 bases; junction bases outside the gene matches: 6. The V gene's germline CDR1 is SGHKS and CDR2 YYEKEE (reference sequence). This CDR3 has 15 amino acids. CDR3 amino acids: CASSLGGQDLSPLHF. The CDR3 bases are TGTGCCAGCAGCTTGGGAGGACAGGACCTTTCACCCCTCCACTTT.

The chain recombines TRBV6-5 with TRBJ2-2, with a possible D match to TRBD1 (5 bases). The V end was cut by 2 bases, the J end by 4 bases, with 8 bases between. This CDR3 is built from 14 residues. The germline V gene encodes CDR1 MNHEY and CDR2 SVGAGI. The CDR3 DNA is TGTGCCAGCAGTTACCAACAGGTCACCGGGGAGCTGTTTTTT. It translates to CASSYQQVTGELFF.

This clonotype showed up many times. The genes are TRBV11-3 and TRBJ2-4; maybe TRBD2 (6 bases). V lost 1 base to trimming and J lost 11 bases, with 18 bases between them. CDR1 is SGHNT and CDR2 is YENEEA in the germline V gene. The CDR3 length is 15 residues. The CDR3 is CASSLGKTGLLVQYF. The CDR3 region has the DNA TGTGCCAGCAGCTTAGGGAAAACGGGACTCCTCGTTCAGTACTTC.

With regard to this clonotype: Compared with germline, one end of the junction differs, possibly owing to a read error. The gene calls are TRBV27 and TRBJ2-7; 11 positions match TRBD2. Germline-derived CDR1 and CDR2 are MNHEY and SMNVEV (reference sequence). This CDR3 is 15 amino acids long. DNA for the CDR3: TGTGGCAGCATAGCGGGAGGGCCGACCGGGGGGGAGCAGTACTTC. Its protein product is CGSIAGGPTGGEQYF.

This clonotype was found once. A clone one base away is much larger, so this may be a read error. The gene calls are TRBV29-1 and TRBJ2-7, with TRBD1 identical over 9 bases. The germline V gene has CDR1 SQVTM and CDR2 ANQGSEA. Trimming at V came to 3 bases and at J to 0 bases, leaving 9 bases not matched to a gene. This CDR3 is built from 16 residues. CDR3 coding DNA: TGCAGCGTTGACGCTTTGACAGGGGGTCCCTCCTACGAGCAGTACTTC. It encodes CSVDALTGGPSYEQYF.